The sequence of this TCR beta chain was determined in a study of blood T cell repertoires in COVID-19 (dated by TCRdb to the early 2020s). For context, the study as a whole: Samples covering the acute and convalescent phases of COVID-19 were provided by collaborators in the United States, Italy and Spain. HLA class I and class II types, where available, came from metadata supplied by the sample provider rather than from assay-based typing. The repertoires were made available in a free public database intended to serve as a resource for research on the immune response to SARS-CoV-2. The sample metadata nearly always contained a de-identified subject ID, COVID-19 status, age in years and sex. The material from the prospective study consisted of cDNA or gDNA derived from T cells, B-cell-depleted T cells, or PBMCs. Subjects who had been exposed to COVID-19, were actively infected with it, or had recovered from it provided the deeply sampled blood TCRbeta repertoires that made up the dataset. Samples came from the ongoing ImmuneRACE study (first 160 participants) plus 1,254 subjects from 6 global collaborators. Broad study findings and their caveats: Clinical and demographic metadata were provided uncurated, with the amount varying by source and participant.

TCRbeta CDR3 regions were amplified from genomic DNA using the immunoSEQ Assay, a bias-controlled multiplex PCR. As for the authors' bioinformatics: The number of nucleated cells in each sample was estimated from the amplification of reference gene primers within the assay. To quantify the absolute abundance of each unique TCRbeta CDR3 rearrangement, sequence reads were collapsed and filtered. For each sample, productive Simpson clonality was calculated as the square root of Simpson's diversity index across productive rearrangements. TCRdb carries this immuneACCESS record with in-frame sequences only. Its versions omit some clonotypes, under half of them owing to an unresolved V gene in the studies checked, with the rest unexplained. V and J calls and clone size are given by that table; D and trimming were obtained from the DNA. The sample table lists more than 250,000 clones, over 70% of them with a count of one. In total, the top ten clones hold around 1.2% of the sample.

Each collaborating institution followed its own protocols to collect whole blood in K2EDTA tubes. For TCRbeta analysis, collaborators shipped samples in one of three forms: frozen whole blood, isolated PBMCs, or DNA extracted from either of those sample types. In the case of this clone: The target of this receptor is not known. One base away there is no much larger clone; base qualities are not given.

This clonotype originated in a woman aged 45-65 years with acute or convalescent COVID-19. The sample taken for sequencing was peripheral blood.

CDR3 reads: CASSQEARDHTEAFF. The DNA sequence reads TGTGCCAGCAGCCAAGAGGCTCGGGATCACACTGAAGCTTTCTTT. The V gene is TRBV4-2 and the J gene is TRBJ1-1; the D gene identity is not certain. Taken from cysteine to phenylalanine, the CDR3 has 15 residues. Of all the DNA, just the CDR3 is kept, 45 bases in frame from base 1. Cut back by 0 bases and 3 bases, the V and J ends lie 11 bases apart. For CDR1 and CDR2, the germline V gene lists LGHNA and YNFKEQ.